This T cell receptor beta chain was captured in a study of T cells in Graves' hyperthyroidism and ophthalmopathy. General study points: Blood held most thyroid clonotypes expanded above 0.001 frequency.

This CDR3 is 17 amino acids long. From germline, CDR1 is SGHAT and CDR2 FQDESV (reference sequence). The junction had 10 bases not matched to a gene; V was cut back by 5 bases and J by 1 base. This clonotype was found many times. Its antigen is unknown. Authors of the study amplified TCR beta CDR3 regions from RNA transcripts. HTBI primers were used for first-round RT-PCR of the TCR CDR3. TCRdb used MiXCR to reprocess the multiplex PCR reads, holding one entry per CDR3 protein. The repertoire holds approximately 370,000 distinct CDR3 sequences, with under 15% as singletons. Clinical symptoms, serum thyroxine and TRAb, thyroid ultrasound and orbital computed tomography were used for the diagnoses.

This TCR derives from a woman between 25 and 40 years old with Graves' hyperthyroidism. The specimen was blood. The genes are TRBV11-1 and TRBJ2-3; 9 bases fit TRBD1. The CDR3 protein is CASSPRNRGRGTDTQYF. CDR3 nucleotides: TGTGCCAGCAGCCCGCGTAACAGGGGGCGCGGCACAGATACGCAGTATTTT. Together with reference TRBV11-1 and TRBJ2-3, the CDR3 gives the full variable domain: EAEVAQSPRYKITEKSQAVAFWCDPISGHATLYWYRQILGQGPELLVQFQDESVVDDSQLPKDRFSAERLKGVDSTLKIQPAELGDSAMYLCASSPRNRGRGTDTQYFGPGTRLTVL.